The following is a T cell receptor beta chain sequence with its context. Its antigen is still unknown. CDR1 is SGHVS and CDR2 is FNYEAQ in the germline V gene. V was pared by 5 bases and J by 4 bases, with 12 bases between. The CDR3 runs 14 residues. TCRdb analysed the 5' RACE reads with MiXCR anew, one entry per CDR3 protein. The repertoire consists of fewer than 550,000 distinct CDR3 sequences, with over 12% occurring once and the leading ten covering around 0.48%. This entry is derived from a study of identical twins. Findings of the study overall: Reduced insertions were recorded for abundant cord blood beta clonotypes, with no such pattern in memory repertoires. Cross-sectional statistical analysis, not tracking of the same donors, underpinned the conclusions.

This sample was also put to use in a study of yellow fever vaccine responses in identical twins.

The rearrangement links TRBV7-6 to TRBJ2-1; no clear D. The origin of this receptor is a woman aged 18-35 years in good health. The sample comprised CD4+ T cells sorted from blood. The CDR3 spells CASSPRHVYNEQFF. In nucleotides, the CDR3 is TGTGCCAGCAGCCCTCGACACGTATACAATGAGCAGTTCTTC.